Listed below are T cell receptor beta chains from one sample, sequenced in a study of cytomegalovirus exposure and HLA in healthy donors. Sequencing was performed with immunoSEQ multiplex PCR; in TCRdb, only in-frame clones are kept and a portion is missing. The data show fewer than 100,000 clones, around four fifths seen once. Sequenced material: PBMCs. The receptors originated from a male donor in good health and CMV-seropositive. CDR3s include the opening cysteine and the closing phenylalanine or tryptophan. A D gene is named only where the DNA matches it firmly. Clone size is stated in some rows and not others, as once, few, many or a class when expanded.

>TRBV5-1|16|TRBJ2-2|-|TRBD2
TGCGCCAGTCAAGACCCGGGACTAGCGGGAGCCGGGGAGCTGTTTTTT
CASQDPGLAGAGELFF
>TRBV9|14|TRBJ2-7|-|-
TGTGCCAGCAGCAACGGACTGTCCGGGAACGAGCAGTACTTC
CASSNGLSGNEQYF
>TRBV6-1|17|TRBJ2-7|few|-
TGTGCCAGCAGTGAGGGGACTCCGGGACGCGGAAACTACGAGCAGTACTTC
CASSEGTPGRGNYEQYF
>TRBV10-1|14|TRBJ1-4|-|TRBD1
TGCGCCAGCACTTGGGACAGGGAAGAGGAAAAACTGTTTTTT
CASTWDREEEKLFF
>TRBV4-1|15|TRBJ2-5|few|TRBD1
TGCGCCAGCAGCCACGTTCGGGACAGCCAAGAGACCCAGTACTTC
CASSHVRDSQETQYF
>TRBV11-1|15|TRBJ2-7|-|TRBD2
TGTGCCAGCAGCTTAGAAGGGGCGGGAGCCGACGAGCAGTACTTC
CASSLEGAGADEQYF
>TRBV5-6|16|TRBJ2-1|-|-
TGTGCCAGCAGCCAGTTGACGCGGCTTTCCTACAATGAGCAGTTCTTC
CASSQLTRLSYNEQFF
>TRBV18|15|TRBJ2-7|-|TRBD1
TGTGCCAGCTCACCGGTGGGACAGGGCTCCTACGAGCAGTACTTC
CASSPVGQGSYEQYF
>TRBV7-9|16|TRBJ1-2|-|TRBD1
TGTGCCAGCAGCTTAGCCCCGGACAGGGTCAACTATGGCTACACCTTC
CASSLAPDRVNYGYTF
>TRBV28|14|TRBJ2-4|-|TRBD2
TGTGCCAGCAGTTTAATACGGGAGGCAAACATTCAGTACTTC
CASSLIREANIQYF
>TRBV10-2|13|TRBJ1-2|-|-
TGCGCCAGCAGTGTAGTCCCCCTCTATGGCTACACCTTC
CASSVVPLYGYTF
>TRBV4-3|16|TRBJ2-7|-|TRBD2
TGCGCCAGCAGCCAGACGACTAGCGGGAGATCCTACGAGCAGTACTTC
CASSQTTSGRSYEQYF
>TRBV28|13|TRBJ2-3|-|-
TGTGCCAGCACCCGGACTCCCGAGGGTAAGCAGTATTTT
CASTRTPEGKQYF
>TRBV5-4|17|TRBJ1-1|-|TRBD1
TGTGCCAGCAGCCCGGGGGGGACAGGGGTGAGGAACACTGAAGCTTTCTTT
CASSPGGTGVRNTEAFF
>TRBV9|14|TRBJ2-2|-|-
TGTGCCAGCAGCGTCTCCGGAGTCACCGGGGAGCTGTTTTTT
CASSVSGVTGELFF
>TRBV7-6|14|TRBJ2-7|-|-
TGTGCCAGCAGCTTAGGGGCTAGCAGCTACGAGCAGTACTTC
CASSLGASSYEQYF
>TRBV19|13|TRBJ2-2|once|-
TGTGCCAGTAGGCGGGGAAACACCGGGGAGCTGTTTTTT
CASRRGNTGELFF
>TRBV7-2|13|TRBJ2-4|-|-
TGTGCCAGCAGACTAGGGACAAAAAACATTCAGTACTTC
CASRLGTKNIQYF
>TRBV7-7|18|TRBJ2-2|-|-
TGTGCTAGCAGCTTAGTAGAGGTGAGGACACCGAACACCGGGGAGCTGTTTTTT
CASSLVEVRTPNTGELFF
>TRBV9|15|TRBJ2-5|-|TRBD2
TGTGCCAGCAGCGCAGGGACTAGCGGGTTCGAGACCCAGTACTTC
CASSAGTSGFETQYF
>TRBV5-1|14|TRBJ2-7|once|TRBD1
TGCGCCAGCAGATATGGACAGGGAAACTACGAGCAGTACTTC
CASRYGQGNYEQYF
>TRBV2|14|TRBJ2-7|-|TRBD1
TGTGCCAGCAGTCGTTTAGGGACAGAGGCCGAGCAGTACTTC
CASSRLGTEAEQYF
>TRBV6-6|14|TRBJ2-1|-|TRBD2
TGTGCCAGCAGTTACTCCGGACTAGCGCTTGAGCAGTTCTTC
CASSYSGLALEQFF
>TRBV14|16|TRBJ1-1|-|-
TGTGCCAGCAGCCAAGATTATGGGCAGATGAACACTGAAGCTTTCTTT
CASSQDYGQMNTEAFF
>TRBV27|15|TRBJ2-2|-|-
TGTGCCAGCAGTTTCGGTGCAGGGAACACCGGGGAGCTGTTTTTT
CASSFGAGNTGELFF
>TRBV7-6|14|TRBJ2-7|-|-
TGTGCCAGCAGCCCCGGACAGCCCAGATACGAGCAGTACTTC
CASSPGQPRYEQYF
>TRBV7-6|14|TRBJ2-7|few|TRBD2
TGTGCCAGCAGCGTTAGCGGGTCTCGCTACGAGCAGTACTTC
CASSVSGSRYEQYF
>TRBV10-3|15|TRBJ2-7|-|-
TGTGCCATCAGTAACGAACAGGGGGGGCTGTACGAGCAGTACTTC
CAISNEQGGLYEQYF
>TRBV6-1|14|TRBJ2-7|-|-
TGTGCCAGCACCTTTACCGCGGTCAGCTACGAGCAGTACTTC
CASTFTAVSYEQYF
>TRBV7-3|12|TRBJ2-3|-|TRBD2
TGTGCCAGCAGCCCGGGGGGGATTACGCAGTATTTT
CASSPGGITQYF
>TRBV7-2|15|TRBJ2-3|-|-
TGTGCCAGCAGCTTAGATGGTCCCCCGGCAGATACGCAGTATTTT
CASSLDGPPADTQYF
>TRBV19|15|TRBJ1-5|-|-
TGTGCCAGTAGTATTTTTCGTTATAGCAATCAGCCCCAGCATTTT
CASSIFRYSNQPQHF
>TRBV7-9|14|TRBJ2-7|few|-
TGTGCCAGCAGCCACCGAACAGAGGGCTACGAGCAGTACTTC
CASSHRTEGYEQYF
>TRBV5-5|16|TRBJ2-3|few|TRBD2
TGTGCCAGCAGCGCCCGACTAGCGGGAGCCCCAGATACGCAGTATTTT
CASSARLAGAPDTQYF
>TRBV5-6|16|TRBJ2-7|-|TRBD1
TGTGCCAGCAGCCCCAGGACAGGGGGGTTCTCCTACGAGCAGTACTTC
CASSPRTGGFSYEQYF
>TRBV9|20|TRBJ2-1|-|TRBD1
TGTGCCAGCAGCCCCCTTCCTTCGGGACAGAGTCCTTCATCATACAATGAGCAGTTCTTC
CASSPLPSGQSPSSYNEQFF
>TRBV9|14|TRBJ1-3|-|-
TGTGCCAGCAACCGGAGGGACTCTGGAAACACCATATATTTT
CASNRRDSGNTIYF
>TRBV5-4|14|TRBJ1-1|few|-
TGTGCCAGCAGCCCGAGGGAGGTGAACACTGAAGCTTTCTTT
CASSPREVNTEAFF
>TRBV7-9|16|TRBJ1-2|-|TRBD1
TGTGCCAGCAGCCCGTCCGGGACAGGGGGTAACTATGGCTACACCTTC
CASSPSGTGGNYGYTF
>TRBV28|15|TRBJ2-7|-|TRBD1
TGTGCCAGCAGCCCTTGGGGACAGGGTTCGTACGAGCAGTACTTC
CASSPWGQGSYEQYF
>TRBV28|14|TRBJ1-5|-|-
TGTGCCAGCAGTTTATCAGGGTTCAATCAGCCCCAGCATTTT
CASSLSGFNQPQHF
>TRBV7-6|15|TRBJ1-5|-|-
TGTGCCAGCAGCGCGGACAGAAATAGCAATCAGCCCCAGCATTTT
CASSADRNSNQPQHF
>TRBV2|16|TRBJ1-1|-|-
TGTGCCAGCGCAGGTTGGGGGGGACACAAAAACACTGAAGCTTTCTTT
CASAGWGGHKNTEAFF
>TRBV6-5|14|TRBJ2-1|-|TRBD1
TGTGCCAGCACCAAACAGGGGGCGGACAATGAGCAGTTCTTC
CASTKQGADNEQFF
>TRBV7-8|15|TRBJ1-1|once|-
TGTGCCAGCAGCTCCCGGGGACACTTGAACACTGAAGCTTTCTTT
CASSSRGHLNTEAFF
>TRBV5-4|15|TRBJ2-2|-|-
TGTGCCAGCAGCTTGGAACTTACTAACACCGGGGAGCTGTTTTTT
CASSLELTNTGELFF
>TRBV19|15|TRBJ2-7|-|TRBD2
TGTGCCAGTAGTATAGCTAGCGGGAGGTTATACGAGCAGTACTTC
CASSIASGRLYEQYF
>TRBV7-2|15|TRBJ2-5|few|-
TGTGCCAGCAGCTTAGGTGGAGGGGGCAAAGAGACCCAGTACTTC
CASSLGGGGKETQYF
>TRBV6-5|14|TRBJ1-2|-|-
TGTGCCAGCAGTTATGATAGGACAGCCTATGGCTACACCTTC
CASSYDRTAYGYTF
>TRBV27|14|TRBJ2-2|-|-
TGTGCCAGCAAGACATACGGGAGCGGCGGGGAGCTGTTTTTT
CASKTYGSGGELFF
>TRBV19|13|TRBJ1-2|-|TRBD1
TGTGCCAGTAGCCGACAGGGGAGGGATGGCTACACCTTC
CASSRQGRDGYTF
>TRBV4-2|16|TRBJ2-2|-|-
TGTGCCAGCAGCCTGAGCGCTAGCCCGAACACCGGGGAGCTGTTTTTT
CASSLSASPNTGELFF
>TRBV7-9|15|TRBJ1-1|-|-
TGTGCCAGCAGCTTAGCAGCGGGGCCGAACACTGAAGCTTTCTTT
CASSLAAGPNTEAFF
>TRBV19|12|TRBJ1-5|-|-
TGTGCCAGTACCGACGGGGATCAGCCCCAGCATTTT
CASTDGDQPQHF
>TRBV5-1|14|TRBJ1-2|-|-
TGCGCCAGCAGGCTGTCAGGGTCGGGCTATGGCTACACCTTC
CASRLSGSGYGYTF